The present TCR beta chain was sequenced within a study of blood T cell repertoires in COVID-19. As handled by the study authors: Estimated nucleated cell counts came from reference gene primer amplification. Clones were sequenced by immunoSEQ multiplex PCR, and TCRdb holds only the in-frame ones, with some missing. V and J calls and clone size are as listed in that table; D and trimming were resolved from the DNA. The sample has approximately 100,000 clones; about 87% are singletons. V lost 9 bases and J lost 0, with 16 bases in between. This CDR3 has 15 residues. Germline V CDR1 and CDR2: SGHTS, YDEGEE.

The genes are TRBV5-8 and TRBJ2-1, with D possibly being TRBD1 (6 bases). The sample taken for sequencing was peripheral blood. The receptor was derived from a middle-aged man with acute or convalescent COVID-19. The CDR3: CATPRQASSYNEQFF. CDR3 DNA sequence: TGTGCCACCCCTAGACAGGCCAGCTCCTACAATGAGCAGTTCTTC.